The 32 T cell receptor beta chains in this list originate from one sample, sequenced in a study of CD8+ T cells in alopecia areata. cDNA serving as the sequencing template came from extracted, reverse transcribed RNA. Assay: immunoSEQ multiplex PCR; the TCRdb copy retains only in-frame clones and omits some. The sample has roughly 200,000 clones, roughly three fifths seen once. The source material was CD8+ T cells sorted from blood. The receptors were gathered from a human donor in good health.

The chain joins TRBV4-1 to TRBJ2-4; D is uncertain. The CDR3 length is 14 residues. V shed 1 base and J shed 5 bases, with 9 bases lying between them. Germline V CDR1 and CDR2: MGHRA, YSYEKL. The CDR3 coding sequence is TGCGCCAGCAGCCAAGTATCTGCCGAAAACATTCAGTACTTC. It encodes CASSQVSAENIQYF.

This clone has only one observation. The gene calls are TRBV19 and TRBJ1-5; D possibly corresponds to TRBD1 (5 bases). This CDR3 region has 14 residues. V was clipped by 5 bases and J by 2 bases, with 10 bases between them. CDR1 is LNHDA, CDR2 SQIVND, per germline (reference sequence). CDR3 nucleotides: TGTGCCAGTAGTTACCGGGACGGCAATCAGCCCCAGCATTTT. As protein: CASSYRDGNQPQHF.

V gene TRBV9 combines with J gene TRBJ2-1; 11 bases match TRBD2. This CDR3 has 15 amino acids. V gave up 4 bases and J gave up 7 bases; unmatched junction bases: 7. Germline values: CDR1 SGDLS, CDR2 YYNGEE. This chain's CDR3 is CASSPRGTSGNEQFF. CDR3 nucleotide sequence: TGTGCCAGCAGCCCGAGAGGGACTAGCGGTAATGAGCAGTTCTTC. Full variable domain (rest looked up from reference TRBV9 and TRBJ2-1): DSGVTQTPKHLITATGQRVTLRCSPRSGDLSVYWYQQSLDQGLQFLIQYYNGEERAKGNILERFSAQQFPDLHSELNLSSLELGDSALYFCASSPRGTSGNEQFFGPGTRLTVL.

The rearrangement joins TRBV2 to TRBJ1-1; tentatively, D is TRBD1 (5 bases). Trimming pared 8 bases from V and 0 bases from J, leaving 13 bases between. CDR1 SNHLY and CDR2 FYNNEI come from the germline V gene. The CDR3 is 14 residues long. The CDR3 is CASRVGQMNTEAFF. The CDR3 DNA is TGTGCCAGCCGTGTGGGGCAGATGAACACTGAAGCTTTCTTT.

The chain is built from TRBV19 and TRBJ1-1; TRBD1 matches 7 bases. In germline, CDR1 is LNHDA, CDR2 SQIVND (reference sequence). With 6 bases clipped from V and 6 bases from J, the junction kept 10 bases outside the gene matches. The CDR3 loop spans 14 amino acids. The CDR3 DNA is TGTGCCAGTAGGACGACAGGGTCCAGACCTGAAGCTTTCTTT. Amino acid sequence: CASRTTGSRPEAFF.

The chain joins TRBV25-1 to TRBJ2-1; maybe TRBD1 (6 bases). The germline gives CDR1 MGHDK, CDR2 SYGVNS. This CDR3 has 14 residues. Trimming shortened V by 1 base and J by 10 bases, and 14 bases separated the two germline ends. CDR3 in amino acids: CASSEWGQGNEQFF. The CDR3 DNA is TGTGCCAGCAGTGAATGGGGGCAGGGAAACGAGCAGTTCTTC.

As to this clone: Mismatch with germline at one junction end may stem from a read error. The V gene is TRBV30, the J gene TRBJ1-2; 7 bases line up with TRBD1. The germline CDR1 and CDR2 sequences are GTSNPN and SVGIG (reference sequence). CDR3 length: 12 residues. The CDR3 bases are TGTGCCTGGAGTCGCATTACAGGGGCTGAGGCCTTC. Residues: CAWSRITGAEAF.

The chain is built from TRBV5-6 and TRBJ2-7, with 7 bases identical to TRBD1. V shed 2 bases and J 6 bases; nucleotides not matched to a gene: 8. This CDR3 has 14 residues. Germline V gene lookup returns CDR1 SGHDT and CDR2 YYEEEE. The CDR3 bases are TGTGCCAGCAGCTTTCAGACAGGGCGAAGCGAGCAGTACTTC. Protein product: CASSFQTGRSEQYF.

The genes are TRBV29-1 and TRBJ2-1; a possible D gene is TRBD2 (6 bases). The germline V and J ends were trimmed by 7 bases and 8 bases, with 18 bases remaining between them. Germline CDR1 and CDR2: SQVTM and ANQGSEA. CDR3 size: 13 residues. The CDR3 coding sequence is TGCAGCGCCTTAGCGGTCAACCGCGATGAGCAGTTCTTC. The encoded protein is CSALAVNRDEQFF.

This clone was seen a few times. The chain is built from TRBV27 and TRBJ1-3; 7 nucleotides align to TRBD1. The ends lost 3 bases at V and 0 bases at J; junction bases unmatched: 5. Germline V CDR1 and CDR2: MNHEY, SMNVEV (reference sequence). The CDR3 is 16 amino acids. CDR3 bases: TGTGCCAGCAGTTTCCGCCGGGACAGCTCTGGAAACACCATATATTTT. This encodes CASSFRRDSSGNTIYF.

V usage is TRBV2 and J usage is TRBJ1-6; the D is unclear. The V end lost 3 bases, the J end lost 10 bases, and 19 bases lay between the germline ends. The CDR3 sequence is 16 residues long. Germline V gene data show CDR1 as SNHLY and CDR2 as FYNNEI. The DNA for the CDR3 is TGTGCCAGCAGTGAGAGCCAGTCCGGGCTTGGGTCACCCCTCCACTTT. Encoded protein: CASSESQSGLGSPLHF.

This clone appeared a few times. V is TRBV5-6 and J is TRBJ2-7, with 12 bases aligning to TRBD2. CDR1 is SGHDT and CDR2 is YYEEEE in the germline V gene. The length of the CDR3 is 17 residues. The junction had 8 bases not matched to a gene; V was cut back by 1 base and J by 3 bases. In nucleotides, the CDR3 is TGTGCCAGCAGCTTGACTAGCGGGGGGATCGGAGGCTACGAGCAGTACTTC. This codes for CASSLTSGGIGGYEQYF.

This clone was detected a few times. The identical CDR3 is also encoded by other nucleotide sequences in the sample. The rearrangement uses TRBV27 and TRBJ1-1, with a tentative D call TRBD1 (5 bases). This CDR3 comprises 11 residues. CDR1 and CDR2 (germline): MNHEY, SMNVEV (reference sequence). The ends were cut back, 8 bases at V and 5 bases at J, with 9 bases in the middle. CDR3 in amino acids: CASGWGTEAFF. Written as DNA, the CDR3 is TGTGCCAGCGGCTGGGGGACTGAAGCTTTCTTT.

This clone has only a few counts. The V call is TRBV7-9, the J call TRBJ2-1, with a tentative D call TRBD1 (6 bases). Trimming cost V 1 base and J 10 bases, with 17 bases left between them. From germline, CDR1 is SEHNR and CDR2 FQNEAQ (reference sequence). This CDR3 spans 15 amino acids. The CDR3 DNA reads as TGTGCCAGCAGCTTAGATCTAGCAGGGGCGGAGGAGCAGTTCTTC. Protein: CASSLDLAGAEEQFF.

This sequence joins TRBV9 and TRBJ1-1; D is perhaps TRBD1 (5 bases). Trimming shortened V by 4 bases and J by 2 bases, and 12 bases separated the two germline ends. Germline CDR1 reads SGDLS; CDR2 reads YYNGEE. The CDR3 runs to 14 residues. CDR3 nucleotides: TGTGCCAGCAGCCCCGGGACGAGAAACACTGAAGCTTTCTTT. Protein product: CASSPGTRNTEAFF.

The V gene is TRBV12-5, the J gene TRBJ2-7; D unclear. Between the trimmed V and J ends, which lost 7 bases and 3 bases, there was a span of 7 bases. Looked up from germline, CDR1 is LGHNT and CDR2 is FRNRAP. CDR3 length equals 11 residues. CDR3 DNA: TGTGCTAGTGTGGGCAGCTACGAGCAGTACTTC. As protein: CASVGSYEQYF.

The chain has TRBV2 and TRBJ1-1; no reliable D call. Between the trimmed V and J ends, which lost 6 bases and 3 bases, there was a span of 5 bases. Germline assignment: CDR1 SNHLY and CDR2 FYNNEI. The CDR3 spans 11 residues. CDR3 nucleotides: TGTGCCAGCAGCGATTACACTGAAGCTTTCTTT. Translating gives CASSDYTEAFF.

On this clone: A far bigger clonotype differs at one base, so this is likely a read error. The sample contains more than one DNA sequence encoding this CDR3. Written as DNA, the CDR3 is TGTGCCAGCAGCGTAGAGGAGGGAGGCTCCTACAATGAGCAGTTCTTC. Translation gives CASSVEEGGSYNEQFF. The chain combines TRBV9 with TRBJ2-1; tentatively, D is TRBD2 (6 bases). The CDR3 is 16 residues long. CDR1 and CDR2 from the germline V gene are SGDLS and YYNGEE. The V end lost 0 bases, the J end lost 0 bases, and 10 bases lay between the germline ends.

The chain joins TRBV19 to TRBJ1-2; perhaps TRBD1 as D (5 bases). V was trimmed by 5 bases and J by 4 bases, leaving 14 bases between them. The CDR3 length is 14 residues. Germline CDR1 and CDR2: LNHDA and SQIVND (reference sequence). The CDR3 loop is CASSFGRTSYGYTF. As DNA, the CDR3 is TGTGCCAGTAGTTTCGGACGGACATCCTATGGCTACACCTTC.

The V call is TRBV27, the J call TRBJ1-4; D gene unclear. Trimming took off 6 bases at V and 7 bases at J, with 3 bases between the two ends. The CDR3 covers 10 residues. Germline loops: CDR1 MNHEY, CDR2 SMNVEV (reference sequence). CDR3 DNA sequence: TGTGCCAGCAGGGGTGAAAAACTGTTTTTT. It yields the protein CASRGEKLFF.

This clone was seen only a few times. The chain uses TRBV2 and TRBJ2-7; 10 bases map to TRBD1. Germline CDR1 and CDR2: SNHLY and FYNNEI. V shed 6 bases and J 3 bases; nucleotides not matched to a gene: 5. The CDR3 length is 14 residues. In DNA, the CDR3 is TGTGCCAGCAGCTGGGGACAGGGGAGCTACGAGCAGTACTTC. It specifies CASSWGQGSYEQYF.

The V and J genes are TRBV29-1 and TRBJ2-2; 9 bases agree with TRBD1. The CDR3 sequence is 13 residues long. Germline V gene lookup returns CDR1 SQVTM and CDR2 ANQGSEA. J gave up 6 bases and V 3 bases, and 2 bases lay outside the gene matches. As DNA, the CDR3 is TGCAGCGTTGAGTGGACAGGGGCCGGGGAGCTGTTTTTT. This translates into CSVEWTGAGELFF.

V is TRBV6-6 and J is TRBJ2-1, with 8 positions matching TRBD2. The V gene's germline CDR1 is MNHNY and CDR2 SVGAGI (reference sequence). This CDR3 is built from 14 residues. The V and J ends lost 6 bases and 8 bases, in that order; junction bases with no gene match: 9. This chain's CDR3 is CASRQGLAIDEQFF. In DNA form, the CDR3 reads TGTGCCAGCAGGCAAGGACTAGCTATCGATGAGCAGTTCTTC.

The V call is TRBV27, the J call TRBJ1-1; TRBD1 matches at 7 bases. The junction had 7 bases not matched to a gene; V was cut back by 5 bases and J by 1 base. CDR1 and CDR2 (germline): MNHEY, SMNVEV (reference sequence). This CDR3 is built from 15 residues. CDR3 bases: TGTGCCAGCAGTACCCGACAGGGCTGGAACACTGAAGCTTTCTTT. This codes for CASSTRQGWNTEAFF.

This clone was counted between two and nine times. The CDR3 sequence: CASSYNYEQYF. CDR3 coding DNA: TGTGCCAGCAGTTACAACTACGAGCAGTACTTC. The chain has TRBV6-5 and TRBJ2-7; D gene ambiguous. Per the germline V gene, CDR1 is MNHEY and CDR2 is SVGAGI. The CDR3 loop spans 11 amino acids. V lost 2 bases and J lost 3, with 2 bases in between.

This chain joins TRBV29-1 and TRBJ1-4; D remains ambiguous. The CDR3 loop spans 13 amino acids. In germline, CDR1 is SQVTM, CDR2 ANQGSEA. With 5 bases removed from V and 6 bases from J, the gap between germline ends came to 13 bases. The CDR3: CSVIGSTYEKLFF. CDR3 nucleotides: TGCAGCGTTATCGGCAGCACTTATGAAAAACTGTTTTTT.

V gene TRBV7-9 combines with J gene TRBJ1-4, with D possibly TRBD1 on 5 matching bases. The V end lost 5 bases, the J end lost 14 bases, and 18 bases lay between the germline ends. The CDR3 has 13 amino acids. Germline V lookup: CDR1 SEHNR, CDR2 FQNEAQ (reference sequence). CDR3 in amino acids: CASSPTARGILFF. The CDR3 DNA reads as TGTGCCAGCAGCCCGACCGCGAGGGGCATCCTGTTTTTT.

This rearrangement joins TRBV25-1 to TRBJ1-2; D unresolved. V was clipped by 1 base and J by 8 bases, with 20 bases between them. The CDR3 sequence is 16 residues long. Looked up from germline, CDR1 is MGHDK and CDR2 is SYGVNS. CDR3 in amino acids: CASSESFEESSGGYTF. The DNA for the CDR3 is TGTGCCAGCAGTGAATCTTTTGAGGAATCGTCGGGCGGCTACACCTTC.

V and J are TRBV7-6 and TRBJ2-7; 8 bases are a match to TRBD1. Germline loops: CDR1 SGHVS, CDR2 FNYEAQ. The V gene end was trimmed by 1 base and the J gene end by 5 bases; junction bases not matched to a gene: 13. This CDR3 contains 17 residues. CDR3 region: CASSLEVAQGADHEQYF. In DNA, the CDR3 is TGTGCCAGCAGCTTAGAGGTCGCTCAGGGGGCAGACCACGAGCAGTACTTC.

This clone has just a few counts. The chain has TRBV29-1 and TRBJ2-7; D gene unclear. V dropped 4 bases and J dropped 7 bases, with 11 bases sitting between them. CDR1 and CDR2 (germline): SQVTM, ANQGSEA. The CDR3 extends over 11 amino acids. The CDR3 nucleotides read TGCAGCGTTGTTGACATAGGGGAGCAGTACTTC. Translated, it gives CSVVDIGEQYF.

The chain is built from TRBV6-5 and TRBJ2-3; D remains ambiguous. Germline-derived CDR1 and CDR2 are MNHEY and SVGAGI. Trimming left V 2 bases short and J 0 bases short, with 6 bases between. The length of the CDR3 is 14 residues. CDR3 in DNA: TGTGCCAGCAGTTACAAGCCGAGCACAGATACGCAGTATTTT. Translation: CASSYKPSTDTQYF.

This clone has just a few counts. The chain combines TRBV27 with TRBJ1-2, with 7 bases lining up with TRBD1. The CDR3 length is 16 residues. J gave up 7 bases and V 7 bases, and 18 bases lay outside the gene matches. Germline V gene data show CDR1 as MNHEY and CDR2 as SMNVEV (reference sequence). For the CDR3, the DNA is TGTGCCAGCATTCCTGAAGGGGGCGCGTTTCCTTGTGGCTACACCTTC. Translated, it gives CASIPEGGAFPCGYTF.